What follows are 19 T cell receptor beta chains derived from one specimen sequenced in a study of cytomegalovirus exposure and HLA in healthy donors (dated by TCRdb to 2016 to 2017). The library came from the immunoSEQ multiplex PCR assay. The multiplex PCR relied on a mix of 60 forward primers for TCR Vbeta segments and 13 reverse primers for TCR Jbeta segments. In its TCRdb copy, this immuneACCESS table keeps in-frame sequences only and misses some clones. Where compared with another copy, unresolved V genes explain less than half of these, and the others have no known cause. The sample data list about 170,000 clones, and 55% to 65% of these were observed just once. The ten biggest clones cover around 2.9% of the sample. Sequences were obtained from PBMCs. The receptors stem from a man aged 40-49 years in good health and CMV-seronegative.

This clone was detected once. The genes are TRBV6-1 and TRBJ2-3; TRBD2 agrees at 7 bases. From germline, CDR1 is MNHNS and CDR2 SASEGT. The CDR3 has 14 amino acids. Unmatched junction bases numbered 4, after V lost 3 bases and J lost 4 bases. The CDR3 nucleotides read TGTGCCAGCAGTGATGGCGGGGGTGCAGATACGCAGTATTTT. It encodes CASSDGGGADTQYF.

This clone has only one observation. A read error may account for a junction end that differs from germline. The rearrangement links TRBV7-9 to TRBJ1-1; D possibly corresponds to TRBD1 (5 bases). This CDR3 has 15 amino acids. Looked up from germline, CDR1 is SEHNR and CDR2 is FQNEAQ (reference sequence). The DNA for the CDR3 is TGTGCCAGCAGCTCCCGGGCCTCCAGCGGGACTGAAGATTTCTTT. The encoded protein is CASSSRASSGTEDFF.

The rearrangement uses TRBV29-1 and TRBJ2-3; a possible D gene is TRBD1 (6 bases). The CDR3 consists of 14 residues. Trimming stripped 3 bases from V and 1 base from J, with 11 bases between. Germline assignment: CDR1 SQVTM and CDR2 ANQGSEA. The CDR3 protein is CSVETRGGTDTQYF. DNA for the CDR3: TGCAGCGTTGAGACCAGGGGCGGCACAGATACGCAGTATTTT.

The rearrangement joins TRBV9 to TRBJ2-3, with 7 nucleotides matching TRBD2. V gave up 2 bases and J gave up 5 bases; unmatched junction bases: 8. The CDR3 has 15 amino acids. Germline assignment: CDR1 SGDLS and CDR2 YYNGEE. Here the CDR3 reads CASSVGAGVQDTQYF. In DNA, the CDR3 is TGTGCCAGCAGCGTTGGCGCGGGAGTCCAAGATACGCAGTATTTT.

The J gene is TRBJ2-4, the V gene TRBV13; 7 positions agree with TRBD1. Germline lookup yields CDR1 PRHDT and CDR2 FYEKMQ (reference sequence). The CDR3 covers 15 residues. Losses at the gene ends were 3 bases for V and 4 bases for J; bases not matched to a gene: 6. As DNA, the CDR3 is TGTGCCAGCAGCTTCAGACAGGGCCTAAAAAACATTCAGTACTTC. This translates into CASSFRQGLKNIQYF.

The chain has TRBV29-1 and TRBJ1-1, with 10 bases fitting TRBD1. CDR1 and CDR2 (germline): SQVTM, ANQGSEA. The CDR3 runs to 11 residues. Unmatched junction bases numbered 7, after V lost 7 bases and J lost 11 bases. The CDR3 bases are TGCAGCGAGCGACAGGGGGCCTTGGCTTTCTTT. Protein product: CSERQGALAFF. The full variable domain, its missing parts supplied by reference TRBV29-1 and TRBJ1-1, is SAVISQKPSRDICQRGTSLTIQCQVDSQVTMMFWYRQQPGQSLTLIATANQGSEATYESGFVIDKFPISRPNLTFSTLTVSNMSPEDSSIYLCSERQGALAFFGQGTRLTVV.

DNA for the CDR3: TGTGCCAGCAGCGGCCGGGACAGGGGCTACGAGCAGTACTTC. Translating gives CASSGRDRGYEQYF. V gene TRBV7-9 combines with J gene TRBJ2-7, with 10 bases aligning to TRBD1. V lost 5 bases to trimming and J lost 3 bases; unmatched junction nucleotides: 4. The germline V gene has CDR1 SEHNR and CDR2 FQNEAQ (reference sequence). The CDR3 is 14 amino acids.

V gene TRBV2 combines with J gene TRBJ1-6, with D maybe TRBD1 (5 bases). Germline CDR1 SNHLY, CDR2 FYNNEI. V lost 7 bases and J lost 10, with 11 bases in between. The length of the CDR3 is 12 residues. CDR3 coding DNA: TGTGCCAGCAATTTAGGGGAATCACCCCTCCACTTT. It yields the protein CASNLGESPLHF.

The chain combines TRBV18 with TRBJ1-1; 7 bases are shared with TRBD1. V was pared by 4 bases and J by 1 base, with 6 bases of the junction left unmatched. The CDR3 length is 15 residues. Looked up from germline, CDR1 is KGHSH and CDR2 is LQKENI. CDR3 DNA: TGTGCCAGCTCACTTCGACAGGGTAGGAACACTGAAGCTTTCTTT. This sequence encodes CASSLRQGRNTEAFF.

The J gene is TRBJ1-5, the V gene TRBV7-9; maybe TRBD1 (5 bases). V shed 5 bases and J shed 2 bases, with 10 bases lying between them. The CDR3 is made up of 14 amino acids. Germline CDR1 and CDR2: SEHNR and FQNEAQ (reference sequence). The CDR3 DNA sequence: TGTGCCAGCAGCCCTGGGGCGGGCAATCAGCCCCAGCATTTT. Protein product: CASSPGAGNQPQHF. The entire variable domain, with the rest obtained from reference TRBV7-9 and TRBJ1-5, is as follows: DTGVSQNPRHKITKRGQNVTFRCDPISEHNRLYWYRQTLGQGPEFLTYFQNEAQLEKSRLLSDRFSAERPKGSFSTLEIQRTEQGDSAMYLCASSPGAGNQPQHFGDGTRLSIL.

The chain carries TRBV9 and TRBJ2-7, with 7 bases fitting TRBD2. The CDR3 spans 15 residues. Germline V gene lookup returns CDR1 SGDLS and CDR2 YYNGEE. The trim removed 0 bases at V and 3 bases at J, leaving 6 bases unmatched. The CDR3, as DNA: TGTGCCAGCAGCGTAGCTGGCGGGAGTGACTACGAGCAGTACTTC. This encodes CASSVAGGSDYEQYF. The whole variable domain, filled in from reference TRBV9 and TRBJ2-7, reads DSGVTQTPKHLITATGQRVTLRCSPRSGDLSVYWYQQSLDQGLQFLIQYYNGEERAKGNILERFSAQQFPDLHSELNLSSLELGDSALYFCASSVAGGSDYEQYFGPGTRLTVT.

The rearrangement uses TRBV28 and TRBJ2-3, with 12 bases aligning to TRBD1. Germline-derived CDR1 and CDR2 are MDHEN and SYDVKM. The CDR3 has 16 residues. Trimming cost V 6 bases and J 3 bases; bases outside gene matches: 7. Written as DNA, the CDR3 is TGTGCCAGCAGGCCCCAGGGACAGGGGGCGACAGATACGCAGTATTTT. It is translated as CASRPQGQGATDTQYF.

This chain joins TRBV6-1 and TRBJ2-1, with TRBD2 identical over 13 bases. With V trimmed by 10 bases and J by 9 bases, 6 bases remained unmatched. From germline, CDR1 is MNHNS and CDR2 SASEGT. The CDR3 runs 13 residues. Here the CDR3 DNA reads TGTGCCACGGGACTAGCGGGATTGGGTGAGCAGTTCTTC. Translated: CATGLAGLGEQFF.

The chain has TRBV4-1 and TRBJ2-5, with D hard to call. Between the trimmed V and J ends, which lost 0 bases and 1 base, there was a span of 6 bases. CDR1 and CDR2 (germline): MGHRA, YSYEKL. The CDR3 loop spans 14 amino acids. CDR3 sequence: CASSQDGTQETQYF. In DNA, the CDR3 is TGCGCCAGCAGCCAAGATGGCACCCAAGAGACCCAGTACTTC.

The rearrangement joins TRBV7-8 to TRBJ2-5; 7 bases align to TRBD2. The DNA end is more similar to TRBJ2-7, so the J call may be wrong. The CDR3 runs 17 residues. Germline CDR1 SGHVS, CDR2 FQNEAQ. The CDR3 bases are TGTGCCAGCAGTTATAGGTTAGGCGGGGACTACTCCTACGAGCAGTACTTC. Translating it yields CASSYRLGGDYSYEQYF.

The CDR3, as DNA: TGCGCCAGCAGCCAAGATCTTGCCGTGCCCTCTAGCGGGAGGAGCCAAGAGACCCAGTACTTC. It translates to CASSQDLAVPSSGRSQETQYF. The V and J genes are TRBV4-3 and TRBJ2-5, with TRBD2 matching 11 bases. This CDR3 spans 21 amino acids. Germline CDR1 and CDR2: LGHNA and YSLEER. V shed 0 bases, J shed 1 base, and the junction held 16 bases outside the gene matches.

The chain carries TRBV27 and TRBJ2-5, with 8 positions matching TRBD1. CDR3 length: 14 amino acids. Germline V gives CDR1 MNHEY, CDR2 SMNVEV (reference sequence). V lost 2 bases to trimming and J lost 4 bases; unmatched junction nucleotides: 3. The DNA for the CDR3 is TGTGCCAGCAGTTTAAGGACAGGGAGAGAGACCCAGTACTTC. Its protein product is CASSLRTGRETQYF.

The chain carries TRBV18 and TRBJ2-7; 12 bases are shared with TRBD2. CDR3 length: 16 residues. V was clipped by 8 bases and J by 5 bases; unmatched bases: 13. The germline gives CDR1 KGHSH, CDR2 LQKENI. The CDR3 DNA reads TGTGCCAGCCCAACTAGCGGGAGGCCCGGAACCAACGAGCAGTACTTC. Amino acid sequence: CASPTSGRPGTNEQYF.

This clone was seen more than once but under ten times. This rearrangement joins TRBV10-1 to TRBJ1-1, with D possibly TRBD1 on 5 matching bases. Germline V gene data show CDR1 as WNHNN and CDR2 as SYGVQD (reference sequence). Trimming removed 6 bases from V and 6 bases from J, with 11 bases in between. The CDR3 has 12 residues. Here the CDR3 reads CASRGGDPEAFF. The CDR3 DNA reads as TGCGCCAGCAGGGGCGGGGACCCTGAAGCTTTCTTT.